These T cell receptor beta chains were read from a single sample in a study of CD8 T cells in ankylosing spondylitis. TCRdb re-analysed the 5' RACE reads in MiXCR, keeping a single row per CDR3 protein. The table includes more than 250,000 distinct CDR3 sequences, less than 10% detected once. Sequenced input: blood, either unsorted or a sorted T cell fraction (not recorded which). The receptors were sampled from a male donor with ankylosing spondylitis. Both conserved end residues are part of each CDR3. The D gene is left open where the match is weak. Clone size is shown for a subset of rows, as once, few, many or a class of expanded clone.

TRBV11-2,-,-,TRBJ1-3,CASSWDHSGNTIYF,TGTGCCAGCAGCTGGGACCACTCTGGAAACACCATATATTTT
TRBV18,-,-,TRBJ1-1,CASSPEGWRAFF,TGTGCCAGCTCACCCGAGGGCTGGCGGGCTTTCTTT
TRBV4-3,many,-,TRBJ2-1,CASSQDRGEQFF,TGCGCCAGCAGCCAAGATAGGGGTGAGCAGTTCTTC
TRBV24-1,-,TRBD2,TRBJ2-1,CATSDASGSLNEQFF,TGTGCCACCAGTGACGCTAGCGGGAGCCTGAATGAGCAGTTCTTC
TRBV10-3,few,TRBD1,TRBJ2-7,CAITEDRVYEQYF,TGTGCCATCACAGAGGACAGGGTCTACGAGCAGTACTTC
TRBV28,few,TRBD2,TRBJ2-7,CASCRLAGGYEQYF,TGTGCCAGCTGTAGACTAGCGGGAGGGTACGAGCAGTACTTC
TRBV4-1,-,TRBD2,TRBJ2-1,CASSQDRAGGYNEQFF,TGCGCCAGCAGCCAAGACCGAGCGGGAGGGTACAATGAGCAGTTCTTC
TRBV6-5,-,-,TRBJ2-3,CASSYSHFGGADTQYF,TGTGCCAGCAGTTACTCACACTTTGGAGGGGCAGATACGCAGTATTTT
TRBV4-1,few,-,TRBJ2-3,CASSQDWASGTDTQYF,TGCGCCAGCAGCCAAGATTGGGCTAGCGGCACAGATACGCAGTATTTT
TRBV12-3/TRBV12-4,many,-,TRBJ2-7,CASSLRQNSYEQYF,TGTGCCAGCAGTTTACGGCAGAACTCCTACGAGCAGTACTTC
TRBV28,many,-,TRBJ2-1,CASRPISGQQQFF,TGTGCCAGCAGACCGATCTCAGGGCAGCAGCAGTTCTTC
TRBV12-3/TRBV12-4,many,-,TRBJ2-7,CASSLFGSAYEQYF,TGTGCCAGCAGTTTATTCGGTAGCGCCTACGAGCAGTACTTC
TRBV11-2,few,-,TRBJ1-1,CASAPGLRWAFF,TGTGCCAGCGCCCCCGGCTTGAGGTGGGCTTTCTTT
TRBV29-1,-,-,TRBJ1-1,CSLAQGIEAFF,TGCAGCCTTGCGCAGGGCATCGAAGCTTTCTTT
TRBV20-1,-,-,TRBJ2-7,CSAYSGPKAAYF,TGCAGTGCTTATTCCGGACCGAAAGCGGCGTACTTC
TRBV5-8,few,-,TRBJ1-5,CASSPGHYSNQPQHF,TGTGCCAGCAGCCCGGGACACTATAGCAATCAGCCCCAGCATTTT
TRBV11-2,-,-,TRBJ2-1,CASSRRAVAEQFF,TGTGCCAGCAGCCGAAGAGCGGTAGCTGAGCAGTTCTTC
TRBV4-3,many,TRBD2,TRBJ2-7,CASSQENLQRGSYEQYF,TGCGCCAGCAGCCAAGAGAACCTCCAGCGGGGATCCTACGAGCAGTACTTC
TRBV5-1,few,TRBD1,TRBJ2-7,CASSSGTEPHEQYF,TGCGCCAGCAGCTCCGGGACAGAACCCCACGAGCAGTACTTC
TRBV25-1,-,-,TRBJ1-2,CASSEYEGGEGYTF,TGTGCCAGCAGTGAATATGAGGGGGGCGAAGGCTACACCTTC
TRBV5-1,-,TRBD2,TRBJ2-3,CASSGRTSGSTDTQYF,TGCGCCAGCAGCGGTAGGACTAGCGGTAGCACAGATACGCAGTATTTT
TRBV2,-,TRBD2,TRBJ2-1,CASTGSLAAYNEQFF,TGTGCCAGCACTGGTAGCCTAGCGGCCTACAATGAGCAGTTCTTC
TRBV5-1,few,TRBD2,TRBJ2-3,CASSAVAGHTDTQYF,TGCGCCAGCAGCGCCGTAGCGGGACACACAGATACGCAGTATTTT
TRBV3-1,many,-,TRBJ2-7,CASSLGRRDRAYEQYF,TGTGCCAGCAGCCTCGGGCGACGAGATAGAGCCTACGAGCAGTACTTC
TRBV11-2,few,-,TRBJ2-6,CASSLRGTGANVLTF,TGTGCCAGCAGCCTGAGGGGGACAGGGGCCAACGTCCTGACTTTC
TRBV7-6,-,-,TRBJ1-3,CASSSGTRSGNTIYF,TGTGCCAGCAGTTCCGGGACCCGCTCTGGAAACACCATATATTTT
TRBV6-1,few,TRBD2,TRBJ2-5,CASGTGGNQETQYF,TGTGCCAGCGGAACGGGAGGGAACCAAGAGACCCAGTACTTC
TRBV29-1,many,-,TRBJ2-2,CSVSPGLNTGELFF,TGCAGCGTTAGCCCGGGGCTGAACACCGGGGAGCTGTTTTTT
TRBV2,few,TRBD1,TRBJ1-5,CASRPGTGDDQPQHF,TGTGCCAGCAGGCCGGGGACAGGGGATGATCAGCCCCAGCATTTT
TRBV28,-,TRBD2,TRBJ2-4,CASSLTSVNIQYF,TGTGCCAGCAGTTTAACTAGCGTAAACATTCAGTACTTC
TRBV29-1,many,-,TRBJ2-5,CSVAPQETQYF,TGCAGCGTTGCCCCTCAAGAGACCCAGTACTTC
TRBV18,few,TRBD1,TRBJ1-1,CASSPPTGGNTEAFF,TGTGCCAGCTCACCACCGACAGGGGGGAACACTGAAGCTTTCTTT
TRBV5-8,many,TRBD1,TRBJ2-5,CASSLGQGQETQYF,TGTGCCAGCAGCTTGGGACAGGGCCAAGAGACCCAGTACTTC
TRBV6-5,-,TRBD2,TRBJ2-3,CASSYPSGSAADTQYF,TGTGCCAGCAGTTACCCTAGCGGGAGTGCCGCAGATACGCAGTATTTT
TRBV27,many,-,TRBJ1-5,CASKGGAGNQPQHF,TGTGCCAGCAAAGGTGGTGCCGGCAATCAGCCCCAGCATTTT
TRBV10-3,few,-,TRBJ2-1,CAISEGGVRYNEQFF,TGTGCCATCAGTGAGGGCGGAGTAAGGTACAATGAGCAGTTCTTC
TRBV18,few,-,TRBJ2-2,CASSQLETGELFF,TGTGCCAGCTCACAATTGGAGACCGGGGAGCTGTTTTTT
TRBV12-3/TRBV12-4,few,-,TRBJ1-3,CASSLGGGRNSGNTIYF,TGTGCCAGCAGTTTAGGGGGGGGCAGAAACTCTGGAAACACCATATATTTT
TRBV29-1,many,TRBD1,TRBJ1-1,CSVANQTGWDTEAFF,TGCAGCGTTGCGAACCAGACAGGGTGGGACACTGAAGCTTTCTTT
TRBV5-1,-,-,TRBJ2-1,CASSPSSLNEQFF,TGCGCCAGCAGCCCCAGCAGCCTTAATGAGCAGTTCTTC
TRBV10-3,many,-,TRBJ2-7,CAISESWGYYEQYF,TGTGCCATCAGTGAGTCGTGGGGGTACTACGAGCAGTACTTC